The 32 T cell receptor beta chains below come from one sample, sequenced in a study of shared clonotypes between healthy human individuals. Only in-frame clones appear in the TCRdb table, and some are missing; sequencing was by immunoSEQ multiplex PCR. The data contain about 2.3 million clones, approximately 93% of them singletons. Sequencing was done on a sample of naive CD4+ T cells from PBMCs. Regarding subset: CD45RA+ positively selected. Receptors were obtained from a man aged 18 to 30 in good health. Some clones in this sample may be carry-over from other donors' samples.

The chain's CDR3 is CASSPLPLAGTNEKLFF. The CDR3 nucleotides are TGTGCCAGCTCACCTCTCCCTCTCGCAGGGACTAATGAAAAACTGTTTTTT. This chain connects TRBV18 to TRBJ1-4, with D tentatively TRBD1 (5 bases). V lost 3 bases and J lost 2, with 16 bases in between. CDR1 and CDR2 from the germline V gene are KGHSH and LQKENI. The CDR3 sequence is 17 residues long. The full variable domain, completed using reference TRBV18 and TRBJ1-4, is NAGVMQNPRHLVRRRGQEARLRCSPMKGHSHVYWYRQLPEEGLKFMVYLQKENIIDESGMPKERFSAEFPKEGPSILRIQQVVRGDSAAYFCASSPLPLAGTNEKLFFGSGTQLSVL.

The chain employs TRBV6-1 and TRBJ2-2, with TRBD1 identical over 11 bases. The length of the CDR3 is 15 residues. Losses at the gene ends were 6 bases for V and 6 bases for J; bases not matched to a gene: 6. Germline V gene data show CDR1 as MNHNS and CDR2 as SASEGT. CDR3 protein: CASRIGTGGSGELFF. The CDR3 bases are TGTGCCAGCAGGATCGGGACAGGGGGATCCGGGGAGCTGTTTTTT.

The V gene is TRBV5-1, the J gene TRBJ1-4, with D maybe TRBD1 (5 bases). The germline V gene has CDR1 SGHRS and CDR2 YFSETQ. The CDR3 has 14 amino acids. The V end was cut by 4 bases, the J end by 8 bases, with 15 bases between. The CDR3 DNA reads TGCGCCAGCAGCCGGGACGGTCGGGGGGAAAAACTGTTTTTT. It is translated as CASSRDGRGEKLFF. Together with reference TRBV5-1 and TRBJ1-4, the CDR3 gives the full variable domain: KAGVTQTPRYLIKTRGQQVTLSCSPISGHRSVSWYQQTPGQGLQFLFEYFSETQRNKGNFPGRFSGRQFSNSRSEMNVSTLELGDSALYLCASSRDGRGEKLFFGSGTQLSVL.

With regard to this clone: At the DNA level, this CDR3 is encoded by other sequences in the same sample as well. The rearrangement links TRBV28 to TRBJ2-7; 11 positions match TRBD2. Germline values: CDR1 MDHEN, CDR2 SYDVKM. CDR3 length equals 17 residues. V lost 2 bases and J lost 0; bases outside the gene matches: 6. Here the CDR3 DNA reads TGTGCCAGCAGTTTAAGTCCCGGGACTAGCGGCTCCTACGAGCAGTACTTC. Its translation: CASSLSPGTSGSYEQYF.

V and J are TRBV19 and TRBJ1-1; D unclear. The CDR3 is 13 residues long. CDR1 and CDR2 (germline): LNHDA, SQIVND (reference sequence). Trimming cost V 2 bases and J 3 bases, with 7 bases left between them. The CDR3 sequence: CASSISEDTEAFF. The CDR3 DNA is TGTGCCAGTAGTATAAGTGAGGACACTGAAGCTTTCTTT. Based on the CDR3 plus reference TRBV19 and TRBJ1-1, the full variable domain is DGGITQSPKYLFRKEGQNVTLSCEQNLNHDAMYWYRQDPGQGLRLIYYSQIVNDFQKGDIAEGYSVSREKKESFPLTVTSAQKNPTAFYLCASSISEDTEAFFGQGTRLTVV.

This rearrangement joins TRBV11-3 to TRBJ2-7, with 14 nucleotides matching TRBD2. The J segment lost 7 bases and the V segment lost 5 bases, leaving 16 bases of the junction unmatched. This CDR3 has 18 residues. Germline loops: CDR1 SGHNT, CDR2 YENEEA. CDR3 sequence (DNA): TGTGCCAGCAGCCCTCTGACTAGCGGGAGGGCCTATGTATGTGAGCAGTACTTC. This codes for CASSPLTSGRAYVCEQYF.

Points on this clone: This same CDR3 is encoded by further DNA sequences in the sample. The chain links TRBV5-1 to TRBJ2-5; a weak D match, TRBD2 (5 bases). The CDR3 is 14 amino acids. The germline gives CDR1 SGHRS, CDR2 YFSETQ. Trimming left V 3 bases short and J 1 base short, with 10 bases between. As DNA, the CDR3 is TGCGCCAGCAGCTCCGGAGGCAGCCAAGAGACCCAGTACTTC. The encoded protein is CASSSGGSQETQYF.

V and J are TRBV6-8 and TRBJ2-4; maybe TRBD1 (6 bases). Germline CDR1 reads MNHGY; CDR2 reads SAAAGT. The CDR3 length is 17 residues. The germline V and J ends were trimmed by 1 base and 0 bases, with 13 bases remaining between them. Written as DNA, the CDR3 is TGTGCCAGCAGTTACTTCCACAGGGCCAGAGCCAAAAACATTCAGTACTTC. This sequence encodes CASSYFHRARAKNIQYF.

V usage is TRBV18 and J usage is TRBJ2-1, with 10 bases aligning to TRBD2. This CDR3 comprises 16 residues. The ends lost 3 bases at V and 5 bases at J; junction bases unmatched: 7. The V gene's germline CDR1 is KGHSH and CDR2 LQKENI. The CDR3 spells CASSPGTSGADNEQFF. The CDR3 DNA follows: TGTGCCAGCTCACCTGGAACTAGCGGGGCTGACAATGAGCAGTTCTTC.

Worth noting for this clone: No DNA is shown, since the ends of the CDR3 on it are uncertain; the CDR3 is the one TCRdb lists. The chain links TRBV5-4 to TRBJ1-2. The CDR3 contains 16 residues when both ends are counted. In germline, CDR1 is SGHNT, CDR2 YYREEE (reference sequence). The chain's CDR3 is CASSWGGGTDNPLSTF.

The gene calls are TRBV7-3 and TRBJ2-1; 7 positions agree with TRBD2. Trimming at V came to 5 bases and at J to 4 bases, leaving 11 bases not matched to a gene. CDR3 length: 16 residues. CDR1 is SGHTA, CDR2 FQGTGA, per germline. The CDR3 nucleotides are TGTGCCAGCAGCAACCGGGAGGCGGAGGCATACAATGAGCAGTTCTTC. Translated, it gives CASSNREAEAYNEQFF.

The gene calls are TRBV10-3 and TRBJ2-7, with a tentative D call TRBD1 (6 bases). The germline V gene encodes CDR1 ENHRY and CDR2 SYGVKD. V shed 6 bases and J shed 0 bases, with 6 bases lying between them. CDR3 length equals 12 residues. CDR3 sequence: CAIRGASYEQYF. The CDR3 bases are TGTGCCATCAGGGGGGCCTCCTACGAGCAGTACTTC.

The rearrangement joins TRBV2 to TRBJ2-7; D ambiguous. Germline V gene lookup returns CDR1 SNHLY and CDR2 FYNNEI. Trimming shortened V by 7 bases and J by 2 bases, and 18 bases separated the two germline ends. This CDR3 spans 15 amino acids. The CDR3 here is CASNPGRPSAYEQYF. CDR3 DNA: TGTGCCAGCAATCCGGGTCGCCCCAGCGCCTACGAGCAGTACTTC.

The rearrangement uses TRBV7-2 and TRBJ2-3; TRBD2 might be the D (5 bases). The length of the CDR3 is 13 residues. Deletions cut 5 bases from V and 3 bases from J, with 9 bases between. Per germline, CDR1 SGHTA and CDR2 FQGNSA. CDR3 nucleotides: TGTGCCAGCAGCACACTAGGGACAGATACGCAGTATTTT. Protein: CASSTLGTDTQYF. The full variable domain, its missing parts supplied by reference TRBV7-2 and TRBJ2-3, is GAGVSQSPSNKVTEKGKDVELRCDPISGHTALYWYRQSLGQGLEFLIYFQGNSAPDKSGLPSDRFSAERTGGSVSTLTIQRTQQEDSAVYLCASSTLGTDTQYFGPGTRLTVL.

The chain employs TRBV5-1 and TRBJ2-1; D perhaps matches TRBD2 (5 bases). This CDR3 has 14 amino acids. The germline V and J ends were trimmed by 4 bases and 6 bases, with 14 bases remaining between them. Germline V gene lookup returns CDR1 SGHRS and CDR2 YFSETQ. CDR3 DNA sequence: TGCGCCAGCAGCGGAATGGGAGTCGGCAATGAGCAGTTCTTC. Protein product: CASSGMGVGNEQFF. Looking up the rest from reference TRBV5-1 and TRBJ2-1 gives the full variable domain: KAGVTQTPRYLIKTRGQQVTLSCSPISGHRSVSWYQQTPGQGLQFLFEYFSETQRNKGNFPGRFSGRQFSNSRSEMNVSTLELGDSALYLCASSGMGVGNEQFFGPGTRLTVL.

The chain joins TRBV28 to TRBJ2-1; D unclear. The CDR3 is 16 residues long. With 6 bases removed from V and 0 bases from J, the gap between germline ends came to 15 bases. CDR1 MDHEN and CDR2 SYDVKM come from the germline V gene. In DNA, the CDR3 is TGTGCCAGCAGCGGCTGGGCGGTGAGCTCCTACAATGAGCAGTTCTTC. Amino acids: CASSGWAVSSYNEQFF.

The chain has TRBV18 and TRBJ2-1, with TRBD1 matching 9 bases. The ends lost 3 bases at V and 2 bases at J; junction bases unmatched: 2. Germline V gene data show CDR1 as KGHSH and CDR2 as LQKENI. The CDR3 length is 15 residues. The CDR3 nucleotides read TGTGCCAGCTCACCCGGGACAGGGCCCTACAATGAGCAGTTCTTC. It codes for CASSPGTGPYNEQFF.

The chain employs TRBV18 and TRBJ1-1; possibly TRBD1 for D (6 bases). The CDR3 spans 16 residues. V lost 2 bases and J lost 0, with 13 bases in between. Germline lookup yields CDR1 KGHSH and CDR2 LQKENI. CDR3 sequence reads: CASSPWQGNMNTEAFF. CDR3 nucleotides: TGTGCCAGCTCACCATGGCAGGGGAACATGAACACTGAAGCTTTCTTT.

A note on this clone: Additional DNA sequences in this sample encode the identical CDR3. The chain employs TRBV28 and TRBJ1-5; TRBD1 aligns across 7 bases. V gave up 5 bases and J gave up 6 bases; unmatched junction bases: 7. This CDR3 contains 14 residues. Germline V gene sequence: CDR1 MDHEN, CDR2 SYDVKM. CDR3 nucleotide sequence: TGTGCCAGCAGTCGGGACAGAGGCCGTCAGCCCCAGCATTTT. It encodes CASSRDRGRQPQHF.

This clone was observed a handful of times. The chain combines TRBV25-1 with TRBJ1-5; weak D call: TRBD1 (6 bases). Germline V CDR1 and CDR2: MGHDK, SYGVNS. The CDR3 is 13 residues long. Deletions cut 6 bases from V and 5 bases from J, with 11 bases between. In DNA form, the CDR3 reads TGTGCCAGCAGACAGGGTCATGATCAGCCCCAGCATTTT. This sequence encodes CASRQGHDQPQHF.

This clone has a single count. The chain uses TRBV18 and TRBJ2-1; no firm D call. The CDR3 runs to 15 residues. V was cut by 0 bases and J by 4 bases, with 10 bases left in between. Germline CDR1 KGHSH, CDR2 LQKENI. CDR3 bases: TGTGCCAGCTCACCACCTACCGCAGTTTACAATGAGCAGTTCTTC. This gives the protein CASSPPTAVYNEQFF.

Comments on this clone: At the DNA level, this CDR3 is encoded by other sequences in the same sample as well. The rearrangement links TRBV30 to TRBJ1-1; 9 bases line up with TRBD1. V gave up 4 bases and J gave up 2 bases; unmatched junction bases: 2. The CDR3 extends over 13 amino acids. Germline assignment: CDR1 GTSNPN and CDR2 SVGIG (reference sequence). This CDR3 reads CAWTTGGNTEAFF. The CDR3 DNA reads TGTGCCTGGACCACAGGGGGCAACACTGAAGCTTTCTTT.

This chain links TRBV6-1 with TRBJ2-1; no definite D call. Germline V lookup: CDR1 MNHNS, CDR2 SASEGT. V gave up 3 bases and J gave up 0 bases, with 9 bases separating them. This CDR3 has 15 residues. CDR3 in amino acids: CASSDPHRSYNEQFF. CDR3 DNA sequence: TGTGCCAGCAGTGACCCCCACCGCTCCTACAATGAGCAGTTCTTC.

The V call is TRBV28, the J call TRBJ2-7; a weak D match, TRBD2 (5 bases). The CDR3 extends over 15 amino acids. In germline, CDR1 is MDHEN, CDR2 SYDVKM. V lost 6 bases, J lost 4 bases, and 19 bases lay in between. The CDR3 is CASSAVGPGYYEQYF. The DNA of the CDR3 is TGTGCCAGCAGCGCTGTGGGTCCGGGGTATTACGAGCAGTACTTC.

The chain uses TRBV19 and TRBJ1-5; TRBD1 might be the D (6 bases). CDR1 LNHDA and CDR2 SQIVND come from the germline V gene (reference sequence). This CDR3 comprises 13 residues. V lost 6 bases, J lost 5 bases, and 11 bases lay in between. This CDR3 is CASRVGGDQPQHF. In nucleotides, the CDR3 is TGTGCCAGTAGAGTAGGGGGGGATCAGCCCCAGCATTTT.

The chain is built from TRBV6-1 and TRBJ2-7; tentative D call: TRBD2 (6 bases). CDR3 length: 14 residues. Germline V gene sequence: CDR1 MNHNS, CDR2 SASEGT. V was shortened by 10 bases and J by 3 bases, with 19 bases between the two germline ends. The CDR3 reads CATAGSTGVYEQYF. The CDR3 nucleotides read TGTGCCACCGCGGGGTCTACGGGTGTCTACGAGCAGTACTTC.

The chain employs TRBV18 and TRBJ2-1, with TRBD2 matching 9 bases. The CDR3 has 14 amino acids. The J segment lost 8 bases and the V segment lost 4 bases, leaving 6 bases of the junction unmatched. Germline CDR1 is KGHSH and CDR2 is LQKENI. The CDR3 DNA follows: TGTGCCAGCTCACGTAGCGGGAGAGGCTATGAGCAGTTCTTC. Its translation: CASSRSGRGYEQFF.

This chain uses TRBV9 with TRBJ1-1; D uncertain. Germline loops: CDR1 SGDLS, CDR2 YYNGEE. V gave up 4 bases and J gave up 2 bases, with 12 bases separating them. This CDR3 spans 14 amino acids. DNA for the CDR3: TGTGCCAGCAGCCTCACCGGGCATAACACTGAAGCTTTCTTT. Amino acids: CASSLTGHNTEAFF. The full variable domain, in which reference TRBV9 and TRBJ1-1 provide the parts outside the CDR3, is DSGVTQTPKHLITATGQRVTLRCSPRSGDLSVYWYQQSLDQGLQFLIQYYNGEERAKGNILERFSAQQFPDLHSELNLSSLELGDSALYFCASSLTGHNTEAFFGQGTRLTVV.

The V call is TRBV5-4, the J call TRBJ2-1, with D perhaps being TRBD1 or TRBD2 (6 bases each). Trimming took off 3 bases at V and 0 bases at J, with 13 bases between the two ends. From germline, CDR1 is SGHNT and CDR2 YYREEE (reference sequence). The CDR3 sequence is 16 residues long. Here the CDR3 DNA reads TGTGCCAGCAGCTCGAAGGGGGGTAGCTCCTACAATGAGCAGTTCTTC. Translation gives CASSSKGGSSYNEQFF.

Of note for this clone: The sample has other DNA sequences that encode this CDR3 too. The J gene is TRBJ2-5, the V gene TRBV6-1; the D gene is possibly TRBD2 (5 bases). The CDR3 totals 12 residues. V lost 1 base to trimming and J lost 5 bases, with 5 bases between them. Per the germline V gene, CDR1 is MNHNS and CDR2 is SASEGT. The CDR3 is CASSEGGETQYF. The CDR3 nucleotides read TGTGCCAGCAGTGAAGGAGGGGAGACCCAGTACTTC.

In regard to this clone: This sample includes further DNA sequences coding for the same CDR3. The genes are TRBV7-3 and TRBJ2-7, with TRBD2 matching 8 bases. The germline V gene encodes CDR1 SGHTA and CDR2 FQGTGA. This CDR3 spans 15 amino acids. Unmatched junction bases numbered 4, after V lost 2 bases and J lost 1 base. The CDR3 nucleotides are TGTGCCAGCAGCTTATCCAGCGGGAGTTCCTACGAGCAGTACTTC. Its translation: CASSLSSGSSYEQYF.

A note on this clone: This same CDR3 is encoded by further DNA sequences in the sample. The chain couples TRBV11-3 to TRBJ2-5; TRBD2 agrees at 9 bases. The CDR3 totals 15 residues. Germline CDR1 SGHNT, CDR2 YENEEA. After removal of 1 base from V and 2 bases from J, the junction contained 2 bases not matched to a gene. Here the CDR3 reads CASSLGLAGQETQYF. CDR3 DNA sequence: TGTGCCAGCAGCTTAGGTCTAGCGGGACAAGAGACCCAGTACTTC.